The T cell receptor beta chain under discussion was sequenced for a study of response to subunit inactivated influenza vaccine (dated by TCRdb to 2016 to 2019). Notes on the research overall: To follow how T cells responded to a trivalent subunit inactivated influenza vaccine, the researchers relied on deep quantitative profiling of the T cell receptor repertoire. Paper-wide results and their limitations: According to the authors, only a limited number of new T cells may be recruited by each seasonal influenza vaccination.

The CDR3 goes from the cysteine to the phenylalanine over 14 residues. Just CDR3 DNA is preserved here, 42 bases in frame from base 1. V is pruned by 3 bases and J by 6 bases, leaving 5 bases of the junction without a gene match. The table lists this clonotype with a count of one. What this receptor recognizes is not known. Nothing much larger sits one base from this clone, and base qualities are not available. A lone read is weak support. The library was made by RT-PCR. Sequencing used an Illumina HiSeq 2500. TCRdb reran the public reads through fastp at Q25 and MiXCR, keeping productive beta chains. Each CDR3 protein gets just one entry, which takes the most common genes and DNA from the rows behind it. The sample table holds hundreds of thousands of distinct CDR3 sequences, of which roughly 25% were seen once. Approximately 2% of the sample goes to the ten largest clones.

Recombination connected TRBV12-3 or TRBV12-4 to TRBJ2-4, with 7 middle bases fitting TRBD1. The material was CD4+ T cells sorted from PBMCs, obtained about 5 days after vaccination. This TCR came from a man in his fifties who received an inactivated influenza vaccine. Donor details come from another sample of the same person, matched by shared clones. The DNA sequence is given as TGTGCCAGCAGTTTGAGGGGGCGAGGAAACATTCAGTACTTC. This gives the protein CASSLRGRGNIQYF.